The 7 T cell receptor beta chains reported below all come from one sample, sequenced in a study of T cells in Graves' hyperthyroidism and ophthalmopathy. Amplification yielded TCR beta CDR3 regions, with RNA transcripts as the source. Initially, a first-round RT-PCR of the TCR CDR3 employed the HTBI primer set. TCRdb reprocessed the multiplex PCR reads with MiXCR, giving one entry per CDR3 protein. Of under 300,000 distinct CDR3 sequences listed, 10% to 15% are singletons. Sequenced input: blood. These receptors all stem from a woman aged 25 to 45 with Graves' hyperthyroidism that later progressed to Graves' ophthalmopathy.

This clonotype was counted ten times or more. The chain has TRBV6-1 and TRBJ2-5, with TRBD1 as a possible D gene (5 bases). The CDR3 spans 12 residues. The V gene lost 7 bases and the J gene lost 3 bases, with 9 bases spanning the gap. CDR1 MNHNS and CDR2 SASEGT come from the germline V gene. CDR3 in amino acids: CASTLREETQYF. The CDR3 nucleotides are TGTGCCAGCACCCTCAGGGAAGAGACCCAGTACTTC.

This clonotype was observed at least ten times. This chain links TRBV20-1 with TRBJ2-5; D is unclear. This CDR3 has 14 residues. Trimming shortened V by 2 bases and J by 1 base, and 11 bases separated the two germline ends. CDR1 DFQATT and CDR2 SNEGSKA come from the germline V gene (reference sequence). CDR3 in amino acids: CSARKGLVQETQYF. As DNA, the CDR3 is TGCAGTGCTAGAAAAGGATTAGTCCAAGAGACCCAGTACTTC.

In this sample, this clonotype turned up a few times. This may come from a read error, since a much larger clone is one base off. The J gene is TRBJ1-5, the V gene TRBV28; D uncertain. This CDR3 is built from 13 residues. Germline assignment: CDR1 MDHEN and CDR2 SYDVKM. CDR3 in DNA: TGTGCCAACAGTTCTTCCTGGAGGCAGCCCCAGCATTTT. It encodes CANSSSWRQPQHF.

This clonotype was recorded many times. This chain links TRBV29-1 with TRBJ2-1; 10 nucleotides match TRBD1. V dropped 7 bases and J dropped 6; count of bases not matched to a gene: 3. The CDR3 is made up of 12 amino acids. Germline CDR1 SQVTM, CDR2 ANQGSEA. The CDR3 is CSGGQGGNEQFF. CDR3 sequence (DNA): TGCAGCGGAGGACAGGGGGGCAATGAGCAGTTCTTC.

J is TRBJ2-3 and V is TRBV5-1; D gene uncertain. Germline values: CDR1 SGHRS, CDR2 YFSETQ. This CDR3 region has 15 residues. The ends were cut back, 0 bases at V and 4 bases at J, with 12 bases in the middle. The CDR3 DNA sequence: TGCGCCAGCAGCTTGGATTACGTTCGAGCAGATACGCAGTATTTT. Translation: CASSLDYVRADTQYF.

This clonotype was observed many times. The chain links TRBV2 to TRBJ1-1, with 9 positions matching TRBD1. Germline CDR1 SNHLY, CDR2 FYNNEI. V shed 6 bases and J 5 bases; nucleotides not matched to a gene: 7. The length of the CDR3 is 14 residues. The CDR3 DNA follows: TGTGCCAGCAGAGGACAGGGGCTGTATACTGAAGCTTTCTTT. This gives the protein CASRGQGLYTEAFF.

This clonotype was seen at least ten times. The chain is built from TRBV6-5 and TRBJ2-5; D unclear. Between the trimmed V and J ends, which lost 2 bases and 1 base, there was a span of 5 bases. The CDR3 consists of 13 residues. CDR1 and CDR2 (germline): MNHEY, SVGAGI. The CDR3 coding sequence is TGTGCCAGCAGTTACCAGCGCCAAGAGACCCAGTACTTC. Protein: CASSYQRQETQYF.